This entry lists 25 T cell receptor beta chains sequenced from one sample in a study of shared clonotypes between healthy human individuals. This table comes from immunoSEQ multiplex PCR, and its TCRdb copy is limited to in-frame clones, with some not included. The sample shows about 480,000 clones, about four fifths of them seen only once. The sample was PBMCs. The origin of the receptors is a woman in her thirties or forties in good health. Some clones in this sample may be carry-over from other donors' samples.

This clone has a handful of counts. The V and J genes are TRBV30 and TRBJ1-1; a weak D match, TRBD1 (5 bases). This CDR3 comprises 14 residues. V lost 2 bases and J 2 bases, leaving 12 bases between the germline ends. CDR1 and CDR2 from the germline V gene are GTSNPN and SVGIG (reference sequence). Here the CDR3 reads CAWSIGGGNTEAFF. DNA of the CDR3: TGTGCCTGGAGTATCGGGGGAGGAAACACTGAAGCTTTCTTT.

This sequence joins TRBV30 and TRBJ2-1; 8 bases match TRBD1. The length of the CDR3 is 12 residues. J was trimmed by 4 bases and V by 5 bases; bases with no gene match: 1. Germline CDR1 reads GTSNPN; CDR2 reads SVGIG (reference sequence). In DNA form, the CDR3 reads TGTGCCTGGTACAGGGGGTACAATGAGCAGTTCTTC. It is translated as CAWYRGYNEQFF.

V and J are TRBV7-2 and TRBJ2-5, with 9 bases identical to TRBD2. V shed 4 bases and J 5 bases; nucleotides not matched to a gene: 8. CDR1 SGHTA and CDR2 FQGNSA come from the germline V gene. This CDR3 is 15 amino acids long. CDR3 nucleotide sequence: TGTGCCAGCAGCTGGAGTAGCGGGAGCTGGGAGACCCAGTACTTC. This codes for CASSWSSGSWETQYF. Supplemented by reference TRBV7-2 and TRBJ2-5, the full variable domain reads GAGVSQSPSNKVTEKGKDVELRCDPISGHTALYWYRQSLGQGLEFLIYFQGNSAPDKSGLPSDRFSAERTGGSVSTLTIQRTQQEDSAVYLCASSWSSGSWETQYFGPGTRLLVL.

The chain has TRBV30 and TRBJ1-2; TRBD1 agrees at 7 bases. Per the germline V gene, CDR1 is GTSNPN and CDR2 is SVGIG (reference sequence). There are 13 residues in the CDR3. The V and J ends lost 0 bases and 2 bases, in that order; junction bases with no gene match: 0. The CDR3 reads CAWSVGQNYGYTF. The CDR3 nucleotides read TGTGCCTGGAGTGTGGGACAGAACTATGGCTACACCTTC.

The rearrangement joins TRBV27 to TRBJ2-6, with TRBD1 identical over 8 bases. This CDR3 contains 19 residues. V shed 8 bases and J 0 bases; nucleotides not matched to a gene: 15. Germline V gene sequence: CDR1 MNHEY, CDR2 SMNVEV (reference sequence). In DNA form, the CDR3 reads TGTGCCAGCGGCCTGGACAGGGCAAAGGGGGGCTCTGGGGCCAACGTCCTGACTTTC. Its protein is CASGLDRAKGGSGANVLTF.

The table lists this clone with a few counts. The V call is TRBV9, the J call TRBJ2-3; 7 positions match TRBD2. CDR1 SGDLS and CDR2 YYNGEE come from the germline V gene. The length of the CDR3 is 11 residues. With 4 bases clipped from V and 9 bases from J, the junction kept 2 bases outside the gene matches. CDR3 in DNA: TGTGCCAGCAGCTCGGGACTAACGCAGTATTTT. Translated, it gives CASSSGLTQYF.

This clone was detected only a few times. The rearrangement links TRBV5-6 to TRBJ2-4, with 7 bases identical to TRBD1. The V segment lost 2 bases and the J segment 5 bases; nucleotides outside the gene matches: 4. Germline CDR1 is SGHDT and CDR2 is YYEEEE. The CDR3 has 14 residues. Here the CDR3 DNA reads TGTGCCAGCAGCTTCCGGGACAGAGAAAACATTCAGTACTTC. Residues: CASSFRDRENIQYF.

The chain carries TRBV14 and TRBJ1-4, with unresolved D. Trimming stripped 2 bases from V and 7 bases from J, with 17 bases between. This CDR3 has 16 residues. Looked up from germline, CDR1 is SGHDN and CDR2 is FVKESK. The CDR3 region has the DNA TGTGCCAGCAGCCAACCCAGAGTTTGGGAGCCTGAAAAACTGTTTTTT. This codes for CASSQPRVWEPEKLFF.

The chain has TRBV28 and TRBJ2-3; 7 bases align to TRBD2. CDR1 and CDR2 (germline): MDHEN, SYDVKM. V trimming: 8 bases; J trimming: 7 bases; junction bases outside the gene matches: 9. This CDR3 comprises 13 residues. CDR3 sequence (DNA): TGTGCCAGCGGGGGGGGGTCGAGGAATACGCAGTATTTT. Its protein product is CASGGGSRNTQYF.

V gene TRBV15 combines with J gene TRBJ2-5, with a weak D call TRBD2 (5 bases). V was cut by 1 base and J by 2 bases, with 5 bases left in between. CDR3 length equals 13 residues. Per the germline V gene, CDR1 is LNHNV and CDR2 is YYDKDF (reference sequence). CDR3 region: CATSRGLQETQYF. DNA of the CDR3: TGTGCCACCAGCAGAGGACTACAAGAGACCCAGTACTTC.

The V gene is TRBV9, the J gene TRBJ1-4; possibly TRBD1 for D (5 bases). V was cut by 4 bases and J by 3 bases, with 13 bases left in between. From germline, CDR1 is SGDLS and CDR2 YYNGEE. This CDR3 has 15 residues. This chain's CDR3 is CASSLRDGPNEKLFF. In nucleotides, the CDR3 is TGTGCCAGCAGCCTCCGGGACGGACCTAATGAAAAACTGTTTTTT.

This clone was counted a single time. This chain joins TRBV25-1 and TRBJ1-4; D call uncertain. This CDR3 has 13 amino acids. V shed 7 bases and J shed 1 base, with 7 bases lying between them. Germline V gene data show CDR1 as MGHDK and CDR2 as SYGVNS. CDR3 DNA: TGTGCCAGCAAAGATCGAACTAATGAAAAACTGTTTTTT. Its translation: CASKDRTNEKLFF. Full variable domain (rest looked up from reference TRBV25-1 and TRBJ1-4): EADIYQTPRYLVIGTGKKITLECSQTMGHDKMYWYQQDPGMELHLIHYSYGVNSTEKGDLSSESTVSRIRTEHFPLTLESARPSHTSQYLCASKDRTNEKLFFGSGTQLSVL.

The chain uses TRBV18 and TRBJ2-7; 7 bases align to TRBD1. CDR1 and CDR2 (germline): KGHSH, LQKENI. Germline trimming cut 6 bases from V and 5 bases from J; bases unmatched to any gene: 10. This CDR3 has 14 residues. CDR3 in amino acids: CASSRGQVLDEQYF. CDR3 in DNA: TGTGCCAGCTCCCGAGGACAGGTTCTGGACGAGCAGTACTTC.

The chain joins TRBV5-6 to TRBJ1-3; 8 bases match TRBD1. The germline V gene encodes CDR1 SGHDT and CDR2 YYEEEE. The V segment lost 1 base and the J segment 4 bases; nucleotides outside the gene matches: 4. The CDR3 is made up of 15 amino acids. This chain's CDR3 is CASSLQGARGNTIYF. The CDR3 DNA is TGTGCCAGCAGCTTGCAGGGGGCGAGAGGAAACACCATATATTTT.

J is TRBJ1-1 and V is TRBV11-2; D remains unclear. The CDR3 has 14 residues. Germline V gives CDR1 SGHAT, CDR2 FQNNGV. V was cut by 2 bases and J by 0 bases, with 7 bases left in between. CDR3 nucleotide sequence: TGTGCCAGCAGCTTACGACGGCTGAACACTGAAGCTTTCTTT. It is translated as CASSLRRLNTEAFF.

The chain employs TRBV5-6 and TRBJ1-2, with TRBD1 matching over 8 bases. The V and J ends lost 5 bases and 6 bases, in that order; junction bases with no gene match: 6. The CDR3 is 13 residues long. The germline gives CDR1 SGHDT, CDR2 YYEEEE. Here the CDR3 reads CASSSDRVDGYTF. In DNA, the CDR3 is TGTGCCAGCAGTTCGGACAGGGTCGATGGCTACACCTTC.

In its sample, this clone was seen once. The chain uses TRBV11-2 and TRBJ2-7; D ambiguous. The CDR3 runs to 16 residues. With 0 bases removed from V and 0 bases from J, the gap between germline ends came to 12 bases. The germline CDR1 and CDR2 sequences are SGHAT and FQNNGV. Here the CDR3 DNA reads TGTGCCAGCAGCTTAGATGGCAGATTAGGCTCCTACGAGCAGTACTTC. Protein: CASSLDGRLGSYEQYF.

The CDR3: CASSLKGSNTEAFF. The CDR3, as DNA: TGCGCCAGCAGCCTTAAGGGTTCGAACACTGAAGCTTTCTTT. V and J are TRBV4-3 and TRBJ1-1; no reliable D call. The germline V gene has CDR1 LGHNA and CDR2 YSLEER. The V end lost 4 bases, the J end lost 1 base, and 10 bases lay between the germline ends. CDR3 length: 14 amino acids.

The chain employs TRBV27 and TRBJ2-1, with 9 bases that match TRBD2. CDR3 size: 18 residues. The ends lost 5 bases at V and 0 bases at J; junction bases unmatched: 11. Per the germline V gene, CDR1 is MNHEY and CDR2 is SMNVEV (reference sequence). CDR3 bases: TGTGCCAGCAGTGGTCTAGCGGGAATGGGAGGCTCCTACAATGAGCAGTTCTTC. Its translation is CASSGLAGMGGSYNEQFF.

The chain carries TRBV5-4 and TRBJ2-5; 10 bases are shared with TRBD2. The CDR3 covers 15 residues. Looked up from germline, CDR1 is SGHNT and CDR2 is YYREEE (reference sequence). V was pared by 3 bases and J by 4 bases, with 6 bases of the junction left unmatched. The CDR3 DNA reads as TGTGCCAGCAGCTCCACTAGCGGGGAAGCAGAGACCCAGTACTTC. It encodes CASSSTSGEAETQYF.

CDR3 region: CASSFLQGARETQYF. CDR3 nucleotide sequence: TGTGCCAGCAGCTTCTTGCAGGGGGCACGTGAGACCCAGTACTTC. The chain recombines TRBV11-2 with TRBJ2-5; 8 nucleotides match TRBD1. Germline loops: CDR1 SGHAT, CDR2 FQNNGV. This CDR3 is 15 amino acids long. V dropped 3 bases and J dropped 5; count of bases not matched to a gene: 8.

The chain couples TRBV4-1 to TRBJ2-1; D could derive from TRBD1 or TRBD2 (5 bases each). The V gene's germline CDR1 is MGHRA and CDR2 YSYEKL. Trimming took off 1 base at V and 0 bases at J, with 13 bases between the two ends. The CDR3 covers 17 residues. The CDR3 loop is CASSQVGRASSYNEQFF. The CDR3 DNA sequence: TGCGCCAGCAGCCAAGTGGGGCGGGCCAGCTCCTACAATGAGCAGTTCTTC.

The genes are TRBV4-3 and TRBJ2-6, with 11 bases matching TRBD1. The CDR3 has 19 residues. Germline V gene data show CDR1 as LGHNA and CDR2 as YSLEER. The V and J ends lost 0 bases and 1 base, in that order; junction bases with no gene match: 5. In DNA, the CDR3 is TGCGCCAGCAGCCAAGATGCGGGACAGGGGGTGTCTGGGGCCAACGTCCTGACTTTC. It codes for CASSQDAGQGVSGANVLTF.

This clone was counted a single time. CDR3 sequence reads: CASRPLAGINNEQFF. The CDR3 DNA reads TGTGCCAGTAGGCCACTAGCGGGTATCAACAATGAGCAGTTCTTC. The genes are TRBV19 and TRBJ2-1, with 9 bases matching TRBD2. Germline V lookup: CDR1 LNHDA, CDR2 SQIVND (reference sequence). V was clipped by 6 bases and J by 5 bases; unmatched bases: 8. The CDR3 spans 15 residues.

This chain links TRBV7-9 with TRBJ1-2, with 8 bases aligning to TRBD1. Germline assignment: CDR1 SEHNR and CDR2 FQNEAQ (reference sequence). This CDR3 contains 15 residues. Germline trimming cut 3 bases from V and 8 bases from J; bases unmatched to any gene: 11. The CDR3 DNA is TGTGCCAGCAGCTTGGGACCAGACAGGGGAGGAGGCTACACCTTC. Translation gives CASSLGPDRGGGYTF.